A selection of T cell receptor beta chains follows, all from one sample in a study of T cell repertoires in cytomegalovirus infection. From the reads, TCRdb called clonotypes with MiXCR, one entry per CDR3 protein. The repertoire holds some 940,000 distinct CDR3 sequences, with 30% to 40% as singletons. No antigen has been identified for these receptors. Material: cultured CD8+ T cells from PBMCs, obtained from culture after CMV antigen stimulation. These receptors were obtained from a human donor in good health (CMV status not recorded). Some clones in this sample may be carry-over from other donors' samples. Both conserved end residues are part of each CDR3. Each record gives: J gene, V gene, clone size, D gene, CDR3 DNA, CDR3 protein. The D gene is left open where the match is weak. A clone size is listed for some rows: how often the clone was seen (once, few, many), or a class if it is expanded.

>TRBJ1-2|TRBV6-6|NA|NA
TGTGCCAGCAGTTACTCGAATCCAGAAAGAGTCTATGGCTACACCTTC
CASSYSNPERVYGYTF
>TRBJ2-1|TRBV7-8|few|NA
TGTGCCAGCAGCTCCCCATTCGGAAGCTCCTACAATGAGCAGTTCTTC
CASSSPFGSSYNEQFF
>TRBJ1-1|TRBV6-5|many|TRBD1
TGTGCCAGCAGTTACCGCCCGGACAGGAGCTACGACACTGAAGCTTTCTTT
CASSYRPDRSYDTEAFF
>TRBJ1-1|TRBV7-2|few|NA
TGTGCCAGCAGCTTAGCCCCTTACGGCAGGGACACTGAAGCTTTCTTT
CASSLAPYGRDTEAFF
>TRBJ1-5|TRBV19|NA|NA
TGTGCCAGTAGTATAGATCTAGCAGGGTATGGCAATCAGCCCCAGCATTTT
CASSIDLAGYGNQPQHF
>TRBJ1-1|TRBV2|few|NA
TGTGCCAGTGCTGCCGGGAACAAAGCTTTCTTT
CASAAGNKAFF
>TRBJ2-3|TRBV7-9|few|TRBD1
TGTGCCAGCATCGATGGGACAGGGGTGCCAGATACGCAGTATTTT
CASIDGTGVPDTQYF
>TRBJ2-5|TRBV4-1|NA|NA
TGCGCCAGCAGCCAACCCTATGGTTACGAGACCCAGTACTTC
CASSQPYGYETQYF
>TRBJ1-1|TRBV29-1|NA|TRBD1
TGCAGCGGGGGACAGGCGAGGAAAACTGAAGCTTTCTTT
CSGGQARKTEAFF
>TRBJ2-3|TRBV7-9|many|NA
TGTGCCAGCAGGTCTAGCCGTAGCACAGATACGCAGTATTTT
CASRSSRSTDTQYF
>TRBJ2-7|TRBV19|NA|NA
TGTGCCAGTAGTATAAGCGATTTCTCCTACGAGCAGTACTTC
CASSISDFSYEQYF
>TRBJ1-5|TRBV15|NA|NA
TGTGCCACCAGCGCGAGGGGTAGCAATCAGCCCCAGCATTTT
CATSARGSNQPQHF
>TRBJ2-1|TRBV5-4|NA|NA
TGTGCCAGCAGCCTACAGGGAACTGAGCAGTTCTTC
CASSLQGTEQFF
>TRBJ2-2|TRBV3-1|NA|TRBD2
TGTGCCAGCAGCCAAGCCTGGACTAGCGGGGGGTATGACGCGAACACCGGGGAGCTGTTTTTT
CASSQAWTSGGYDANTGELFF
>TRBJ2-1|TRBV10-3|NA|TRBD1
TGTGCCATCAGTGAACAGGGGGGCTATTACAATGAGCAGTCCTTC
CAISEQGGYYNEQSF
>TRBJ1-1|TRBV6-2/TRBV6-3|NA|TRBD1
TGTGCCACCCGACAGGGTTTTCAATCATTGAACACTGAAGCTTTCTTT
CATRQGFQSLNTEAFF
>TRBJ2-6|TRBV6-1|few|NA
TGTGCCAGCTTTCCTGGGGCCAACGTCCTGACTTTC
CASFPGANVLTF
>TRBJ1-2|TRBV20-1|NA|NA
TGCAGTGCGCGAGGGGTGGGCAGCTACACCTTC
CSARGVGSYTF
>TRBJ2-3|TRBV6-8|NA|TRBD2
TGTGTCAGCAGGGAGGGTAGCGGCACAGATACGCAGTATTTT
CVSREGSGTDTQYF
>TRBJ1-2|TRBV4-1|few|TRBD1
TGCGCCAGCAGCCCCGCCGAGTCAGGGGGAGATGGCTACACCTTC
CASSPAESGGDGYTF
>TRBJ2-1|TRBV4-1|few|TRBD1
TGCGCCAGCAGCCAGGGACAGCGCAATGTCAGGGGGGAGCAGTTCTTC
CASSQGQRNVRGEQFF
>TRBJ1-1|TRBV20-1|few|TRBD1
TGCAGTGCTAGATACTCCGGGACAGTCAACACTGAAGCTTTCTTT
CSARYSGTVNTEAFF
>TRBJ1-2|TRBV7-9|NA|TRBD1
TGTGCCAGCAGCATACAGGGGGCGAGGTTCGATGGCTACACCTTC
CASSIQGARFDGYTF
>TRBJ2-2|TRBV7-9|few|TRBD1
TGTGCCAGCCCTACCCGGGACAGCTCGAACACCGGGGAGCTGTTTTTT
CASPTRDSSNTGELFF
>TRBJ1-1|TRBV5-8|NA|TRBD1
TGTGCCAGCAGCTGGGGACAGGTGAAAAACACTGAAGCTTTCTTT
CASSWGQVKNTEAFF
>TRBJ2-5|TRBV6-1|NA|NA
TGTGCCAGCAGTGATCCCTTGAGAGAGACCCAGTACTTC
CASSDPLRETQYF
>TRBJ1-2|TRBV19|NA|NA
TGTGCCAGTACCGCCACTAACTATGGCTACACCTTC
CASTATNYGYTF
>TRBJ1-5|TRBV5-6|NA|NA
TGTGCCAGCAGCTCCTCGGGGTTCAATCAGCCCCAGCATTTT
CASSSSGFNQPQHF
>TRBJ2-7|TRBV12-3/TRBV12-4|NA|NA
TGTGTCAGCAGTCCCCCCGACAGGATCTACGAGCAGTACTTC
CVSSPPDRIYEQYF
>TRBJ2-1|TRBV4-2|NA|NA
TGTGCCAGCAGCCAAGATCTCGGATTCGGCTATGAGCAGTTCTTC
CASSQDLGFGYEQFF
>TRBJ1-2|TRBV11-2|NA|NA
TGTGCCAGCAGCTTAGAAGCGGCGTCAAGAGCTAACTATGGCTACACCTTC
CASSLEAASRANYGYTF